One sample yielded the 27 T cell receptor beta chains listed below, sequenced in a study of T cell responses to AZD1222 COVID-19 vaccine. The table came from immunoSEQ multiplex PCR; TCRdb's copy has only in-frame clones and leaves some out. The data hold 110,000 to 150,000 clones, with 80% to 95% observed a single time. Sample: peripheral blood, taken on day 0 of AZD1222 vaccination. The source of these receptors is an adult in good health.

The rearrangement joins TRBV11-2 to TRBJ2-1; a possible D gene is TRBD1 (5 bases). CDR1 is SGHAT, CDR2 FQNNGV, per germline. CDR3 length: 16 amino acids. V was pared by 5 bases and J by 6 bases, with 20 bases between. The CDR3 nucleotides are TGTGCCAGCAGCCCAGGTGGGGCTTCCAAAGGCAATGAGCAGTTCTTC. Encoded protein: CASSPGGASKGNEQFF.

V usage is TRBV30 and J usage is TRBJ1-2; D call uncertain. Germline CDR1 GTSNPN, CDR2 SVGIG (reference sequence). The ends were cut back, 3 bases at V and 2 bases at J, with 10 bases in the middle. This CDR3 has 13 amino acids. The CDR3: CAWRRNVNYGYTF. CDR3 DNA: TGTGCCTGGAGACGGAATGTCAACTATGGCTACACCTTC.

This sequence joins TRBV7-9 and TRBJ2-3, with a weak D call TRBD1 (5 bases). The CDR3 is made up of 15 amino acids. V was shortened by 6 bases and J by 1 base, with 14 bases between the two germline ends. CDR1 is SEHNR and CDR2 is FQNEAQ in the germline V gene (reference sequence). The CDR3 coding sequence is TGTGCCAGCAGGCCCAGGGTTCGCGGCACAGATACGCAGTATTTT. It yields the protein CASRPRVRGTDTQYF.

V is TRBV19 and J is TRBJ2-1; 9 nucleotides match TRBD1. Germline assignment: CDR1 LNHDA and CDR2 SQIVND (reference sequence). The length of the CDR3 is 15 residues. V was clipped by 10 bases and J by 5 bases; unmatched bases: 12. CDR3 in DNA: TGTGCCACCCGGACAGGGGATAATAAGGACAATGAGCAGTTCTTC. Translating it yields CATRTGDNKDNEQFF.

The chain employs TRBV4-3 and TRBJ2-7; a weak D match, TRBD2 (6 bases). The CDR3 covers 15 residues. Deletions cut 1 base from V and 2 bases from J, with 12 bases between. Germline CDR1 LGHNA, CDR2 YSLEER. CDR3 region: CASSQGSAGTYEQYF. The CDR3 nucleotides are TGCGCCAGCAGCCAAGGTTCGGCGGGGACCTACGAGCAGTACTTC.

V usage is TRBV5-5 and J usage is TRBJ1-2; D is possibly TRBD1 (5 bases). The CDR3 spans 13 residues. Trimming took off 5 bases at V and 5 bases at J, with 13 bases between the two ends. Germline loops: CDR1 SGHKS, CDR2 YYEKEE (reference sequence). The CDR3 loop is CASSLDGTYGYTF. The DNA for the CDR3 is TGTGCCAGCAGTTTAGACGGGACTTATGGCTACACCTTC.

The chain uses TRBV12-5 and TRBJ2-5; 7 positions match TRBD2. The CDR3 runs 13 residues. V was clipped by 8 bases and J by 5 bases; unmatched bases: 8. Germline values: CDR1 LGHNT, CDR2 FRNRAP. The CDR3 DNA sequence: TGTGCTAGTACGGGGGGTGATTGGGAGACCCAGTACTTC. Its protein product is CASTGGDWETQYF. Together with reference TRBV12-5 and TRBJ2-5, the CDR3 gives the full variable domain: DARVTQTPRHKVTEMGQEVTMRCQPILGHNTVFWYRQTMMQGLELLAYFRNRAPLDDSGMPKDRFSAEMPDATLATLKIQPSEPRDSAVYFCASTGGDWETQYFGPGTRLLVL.

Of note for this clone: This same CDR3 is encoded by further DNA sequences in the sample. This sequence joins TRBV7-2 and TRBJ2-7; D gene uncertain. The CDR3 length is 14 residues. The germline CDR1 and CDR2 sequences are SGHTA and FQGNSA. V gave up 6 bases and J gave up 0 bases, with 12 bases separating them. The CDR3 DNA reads TGTGCCAGCAGTACTGGGCTAAGCTCCTACGAGCAGTACTTC. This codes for CASSTGLSSYEQYF.

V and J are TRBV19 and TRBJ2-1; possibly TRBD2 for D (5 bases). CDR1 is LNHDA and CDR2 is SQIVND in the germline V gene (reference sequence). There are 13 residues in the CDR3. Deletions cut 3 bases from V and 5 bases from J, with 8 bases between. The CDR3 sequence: CASSISGNNEQFF. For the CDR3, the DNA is TGTGCCAGTAGTATTTCCGGGAACAATGAGCAGTTCTTC.

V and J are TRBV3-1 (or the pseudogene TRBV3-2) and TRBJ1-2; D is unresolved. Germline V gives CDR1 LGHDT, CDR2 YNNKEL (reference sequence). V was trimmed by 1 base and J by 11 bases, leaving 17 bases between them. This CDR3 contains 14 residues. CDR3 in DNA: TGTGCCAGCAGCCAAGGTTTCCTCCTCGCGGCTTACACCTTC. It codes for CASSQGFLLAAYTF.

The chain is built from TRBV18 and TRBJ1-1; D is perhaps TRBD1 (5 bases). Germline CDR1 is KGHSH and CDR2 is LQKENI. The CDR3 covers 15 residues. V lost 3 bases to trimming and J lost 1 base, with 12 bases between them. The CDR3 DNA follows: TGTGCCAGCTCACCTGCGGGACGGAGGAACACTGAAGCTTTCTTT. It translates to CASSPAGRRNTEAFF.

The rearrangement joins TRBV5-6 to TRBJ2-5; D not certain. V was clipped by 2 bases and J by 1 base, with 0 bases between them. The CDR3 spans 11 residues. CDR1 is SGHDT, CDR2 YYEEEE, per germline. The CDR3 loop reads CASSFQETQYF. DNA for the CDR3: TGTGCCAGCAGCTTCCAAGAGACCCAGTACTTC.

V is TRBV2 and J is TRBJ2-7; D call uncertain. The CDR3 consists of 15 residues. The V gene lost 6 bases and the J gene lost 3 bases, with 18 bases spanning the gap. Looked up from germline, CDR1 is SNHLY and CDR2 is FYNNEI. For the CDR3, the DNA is TGTGCCAGCAGAGTAGACGGGCCTTCCCACTACGAGCAGTACTTC. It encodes CASRVDGPSHYEQYF.

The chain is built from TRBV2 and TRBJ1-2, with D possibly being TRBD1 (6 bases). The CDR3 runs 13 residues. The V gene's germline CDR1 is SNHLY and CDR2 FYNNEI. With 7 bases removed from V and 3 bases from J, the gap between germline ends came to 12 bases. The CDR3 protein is CASITQGYYGYTF. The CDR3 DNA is TGTGCCAGCATAACACAGGGTTACTATGGCTACACCTTC.

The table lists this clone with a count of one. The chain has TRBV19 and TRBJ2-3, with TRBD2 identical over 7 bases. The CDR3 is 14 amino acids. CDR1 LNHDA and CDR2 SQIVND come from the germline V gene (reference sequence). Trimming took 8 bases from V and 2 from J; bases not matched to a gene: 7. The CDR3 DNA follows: TGTGCCAGTGCCCGGGACTACTCCACAGATACGCAGTATTTT. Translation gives CASARDYSTDTQYF.

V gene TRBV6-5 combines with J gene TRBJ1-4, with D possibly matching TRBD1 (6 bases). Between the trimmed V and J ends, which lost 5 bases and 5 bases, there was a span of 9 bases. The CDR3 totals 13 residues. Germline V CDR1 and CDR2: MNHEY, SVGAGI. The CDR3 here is CASSPGTNEKLFF. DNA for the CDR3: TGTGCCAGCAGTCCCGGGACAAATGAAAAACTGTTTTTT.

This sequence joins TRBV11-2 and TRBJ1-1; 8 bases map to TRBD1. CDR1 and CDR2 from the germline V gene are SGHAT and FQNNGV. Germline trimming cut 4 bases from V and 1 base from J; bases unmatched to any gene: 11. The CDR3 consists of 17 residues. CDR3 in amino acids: CASSWRTGKGTNTEAFF. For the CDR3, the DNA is TGTGCCAGCAGCTGGCGGACAGGGAAGGGAACGAACACTGAAGCTTTCTTT.

The CDR3 is CATSDRRGGSLNEQYF. As DNA, the CDR3 is TGTGCCACCAGTGACCGCAGGGGCGGGAGTCTGAACGAGCAGTACTTC. This chain links TRBV24-1 with TRBJ2-7; D perhaps matches TRBD2 (7 bases). The CDR3 length is 16 residues. V was cut by 4 bases and J by 5 bases, with 20 bases left in between. Germline CDR1 and CDR2: KGHDR and SFDVKD.

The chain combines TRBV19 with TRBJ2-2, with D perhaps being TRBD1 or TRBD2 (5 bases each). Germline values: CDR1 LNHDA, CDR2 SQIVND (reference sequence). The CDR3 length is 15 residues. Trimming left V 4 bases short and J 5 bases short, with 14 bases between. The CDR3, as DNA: TGTGCCAGTAGTACCGGGACGACCCTTACCGGGGAGCTGTTTTTT. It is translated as CASSTGTTLTGELFF.

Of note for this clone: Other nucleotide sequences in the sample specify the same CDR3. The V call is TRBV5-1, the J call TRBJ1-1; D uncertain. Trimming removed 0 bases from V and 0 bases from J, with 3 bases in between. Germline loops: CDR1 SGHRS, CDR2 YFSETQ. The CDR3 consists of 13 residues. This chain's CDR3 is CASSLALNTEAFF. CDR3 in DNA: TGCGCCAGCAGCTTGGCTTTGAACACTGAAGCTTTCTTT.

CDR3 protein: CSVSSGSVAYEQYF. In nucleotides, the CDR3 is TGCAGCGTATCTAGCGGGAGTGTCGCCTACGAGCAGTACTTC. The rearrangement uses TRBV29-1 and TRBJ2-7; 10 bases fit TRBD2. After removal of 6 bases from V and 2 bases from J, the junction contained 7 bases not matched to a gene. The CDR3 runs to 14 residues. Germline assignment: CDR1 SQVTM and CDR2 ANQGSEA.

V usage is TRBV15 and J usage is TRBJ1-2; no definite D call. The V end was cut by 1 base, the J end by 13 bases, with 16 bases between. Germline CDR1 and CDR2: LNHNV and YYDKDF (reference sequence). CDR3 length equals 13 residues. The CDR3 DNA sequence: TGTGCCACCAGCAGAGTAGGGCAGGTGCTCTCCACCTTC. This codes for CATSRVGQVLSTF.

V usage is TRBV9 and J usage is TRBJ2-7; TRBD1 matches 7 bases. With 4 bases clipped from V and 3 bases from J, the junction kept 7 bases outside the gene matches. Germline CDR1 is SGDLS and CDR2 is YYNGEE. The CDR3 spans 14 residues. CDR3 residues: CASSPRQGIYEQYF. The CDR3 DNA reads TGTGCCAGCAGCCCCCGACAGGGTATCTACGAGCAGTACTTC.

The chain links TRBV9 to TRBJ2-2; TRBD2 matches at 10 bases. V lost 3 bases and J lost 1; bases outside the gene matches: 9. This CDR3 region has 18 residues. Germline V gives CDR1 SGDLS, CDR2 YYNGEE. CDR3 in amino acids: CASSADPGTSENTGELFF. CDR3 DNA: TGTGCCAGCAGCGCAGACCCCGGGACTAGCGAGAACACCGGGGAGCTGTTTTTT.

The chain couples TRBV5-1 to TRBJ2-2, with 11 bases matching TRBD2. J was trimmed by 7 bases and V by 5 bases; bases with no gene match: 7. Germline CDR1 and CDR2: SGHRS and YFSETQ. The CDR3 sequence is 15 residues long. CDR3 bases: TGCGCCAGCAGGACTAGCGGGACCTTTGGCGGGGAGCTGTTTTTT. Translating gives CASRTSGTFGGELFF. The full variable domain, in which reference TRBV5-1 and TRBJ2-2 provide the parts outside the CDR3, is KAGVTQTPRYLIKTRGQQVTLSCSPISGHRSVSWYQQTPGQGLQFLFEYFSETQRNKGNFPGRFSGRQFSNSRSEMNVSTLELGDSALYLCASRTSGTFGGELFFGEGSRLTVL.

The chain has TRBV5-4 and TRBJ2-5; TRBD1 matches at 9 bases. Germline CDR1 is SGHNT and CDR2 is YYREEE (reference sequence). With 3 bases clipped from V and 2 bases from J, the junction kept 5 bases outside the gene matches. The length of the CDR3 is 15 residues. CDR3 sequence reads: CASSSGTGNQETQYF. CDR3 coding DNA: TGTGCCAGCAGCTCCGGGACAGGGAATCAAGAGACCCAGTACTTC.

The DNA of the CDR3 is TGCGCCAGCAGCGCGGGGGGAAGGGACACCGGGGAGCTGTTTTTT. Residues: CASSAGGRDTGELFF. This chain joins TRBV5-1 and TRBJ2-2; 8 bases align to TRBD2. The V segment lost 4 bases and the J segment 3 bases; nucleotides outside the gene matches: 5. The CDR3 runs to 15 residues. From germline, CDR1 is SGHRS and CDR2 YFSETQ.